What follows describes a single T cell receptor (beta chain). Diagnosis of hyperthyroidism was new in patients aged 18 to 65, and its duration was under 2 months. Diagnostic decisions used clinical symptoms, serum thyroxine and TRAb, thyroid ultrasound and orbital computed tomography. Fresh peripheral blood, under 11 ml, yielded the PBMCs. RNA transcripts provided the source from which TCR beta CDR3 regions were amplified. First-round RT-PCR targeting the TCR CDR3 was performed with the HTBI primer set. MiXCR, run by TCRdb on the multiplex PCR reads, gives a single entry per CDR3 protein. The table shows approximately 590,000 distinct CDR3 sequences, with 15% to 19% occurring only once. These data are taken from a study of T cells in Graves' hyperthyroidism and ophthalmopathy. This sequence originates from a woman between 25 and 40 years old with Graves' hyperthyroidism. Sample: blood.

CDR3 sequence (DNA): TGTGCCAGCAGCGTAGCCGGGATCGGTGGCACAGATACGCAGTATTTT. Translation gives CASSVAGIGGTDTQYF. This rearrangement joins TRBV9 to TRBJ2-3; D possibly corresponds to TRBD2 (5 bases). The CDR3 extends over 16 amino acids. Germline CDR1 is SGDLS and CDR2 is YYNGEE. V lost 0 bases and J 1 base, leaving 12 bases between the germline ends.